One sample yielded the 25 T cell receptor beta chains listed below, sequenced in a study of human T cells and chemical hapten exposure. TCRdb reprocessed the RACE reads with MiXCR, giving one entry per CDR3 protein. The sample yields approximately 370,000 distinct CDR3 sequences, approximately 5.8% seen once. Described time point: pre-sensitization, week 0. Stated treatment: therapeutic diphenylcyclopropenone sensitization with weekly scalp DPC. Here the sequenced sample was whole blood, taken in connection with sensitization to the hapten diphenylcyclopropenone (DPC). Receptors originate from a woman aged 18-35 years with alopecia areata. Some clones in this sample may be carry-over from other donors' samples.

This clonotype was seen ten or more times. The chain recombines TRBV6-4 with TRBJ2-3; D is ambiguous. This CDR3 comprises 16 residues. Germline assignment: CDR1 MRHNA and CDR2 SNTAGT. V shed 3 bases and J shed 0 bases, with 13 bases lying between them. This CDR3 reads CASSEIVSWSTDTQYF. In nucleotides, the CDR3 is TGTGCCAGCAGTGAGATAGTGTCCTGGAGCACAGATACGCAGTATTTT.

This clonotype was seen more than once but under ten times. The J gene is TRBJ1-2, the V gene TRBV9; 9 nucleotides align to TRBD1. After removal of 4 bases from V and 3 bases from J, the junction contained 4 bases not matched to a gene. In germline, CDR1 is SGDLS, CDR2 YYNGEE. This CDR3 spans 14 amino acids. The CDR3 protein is CASSPRDRDYGYTF. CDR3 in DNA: TGTGCCAGCAGCCCACGGGACAGGGACTATGGCTACACCTTC.

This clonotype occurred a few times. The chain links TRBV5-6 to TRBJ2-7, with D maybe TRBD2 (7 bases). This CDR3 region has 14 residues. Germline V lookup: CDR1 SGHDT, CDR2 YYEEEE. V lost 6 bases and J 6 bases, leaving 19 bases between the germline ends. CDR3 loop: CASKTGGRGIEQYF. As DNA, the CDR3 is TGTGCCAGCAAGACGGGGGGCCGAGGAATCGAGCAGTACTTC.

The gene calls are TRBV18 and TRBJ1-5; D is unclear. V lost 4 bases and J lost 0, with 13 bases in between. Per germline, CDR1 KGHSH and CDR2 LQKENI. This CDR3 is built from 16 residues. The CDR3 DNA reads TGTGCCAGCTCACTCCCCCCCGGGGATAGCAATCAGCCCCAGCATTTT. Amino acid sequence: CASSLPPGDSNQPQHF. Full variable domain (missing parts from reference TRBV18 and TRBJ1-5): NAGVMQNPRHLVRRRGQEARLRCSPMKGHSHVYWYRQLPEEGLKFMVYLQKENIIDESGMPKERFSAEFPKEGPSILRIQQVVRGDSAAYFCASSLPPGDSNQPQHFGDGTRLSIL.

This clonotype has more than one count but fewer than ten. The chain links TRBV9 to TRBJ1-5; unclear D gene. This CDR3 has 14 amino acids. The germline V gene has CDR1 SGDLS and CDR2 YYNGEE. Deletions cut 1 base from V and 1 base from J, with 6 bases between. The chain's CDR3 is CASSVSESNQPQHF. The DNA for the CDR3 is TGTGCCAGCAGCGTAAGTGAAAGCAATCAGCCCCAGCATTTT.

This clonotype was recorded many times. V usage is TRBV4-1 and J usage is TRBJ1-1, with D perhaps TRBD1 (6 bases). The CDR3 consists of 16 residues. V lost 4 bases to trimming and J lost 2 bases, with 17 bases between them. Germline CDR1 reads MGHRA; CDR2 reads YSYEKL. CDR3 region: CASSLSRGGFNTEAFF. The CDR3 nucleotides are TGCGCCAGCAGCCTTTCCAGGGGAGGGTTTAACACTGAAGCTTTCTTT.

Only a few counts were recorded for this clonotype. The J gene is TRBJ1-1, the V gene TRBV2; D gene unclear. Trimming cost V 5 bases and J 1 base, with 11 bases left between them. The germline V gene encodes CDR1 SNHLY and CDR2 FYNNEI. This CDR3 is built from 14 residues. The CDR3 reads CASSLVQENTEAFF. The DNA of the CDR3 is TGTGCCAGCAGTTTAGTCCAGGAGAACACTGAAGCTTTCTTT.

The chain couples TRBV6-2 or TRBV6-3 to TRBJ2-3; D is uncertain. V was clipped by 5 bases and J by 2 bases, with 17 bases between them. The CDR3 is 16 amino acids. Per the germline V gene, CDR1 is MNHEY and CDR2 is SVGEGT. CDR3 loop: CASSLTMTHPTDTQYF. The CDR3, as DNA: TGTGCCAGCAGTCTTACCATGACCCACCCCACAGATACGCAGTATTTT.

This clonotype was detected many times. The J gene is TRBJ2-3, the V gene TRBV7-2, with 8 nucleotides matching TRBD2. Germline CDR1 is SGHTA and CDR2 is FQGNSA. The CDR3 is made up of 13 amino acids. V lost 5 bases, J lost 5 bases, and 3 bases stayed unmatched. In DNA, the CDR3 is TGTGCCAGCAGCCCGGGGGGGGGAGATACGCAGTATTTT. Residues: CASSPGGGDTQYF.

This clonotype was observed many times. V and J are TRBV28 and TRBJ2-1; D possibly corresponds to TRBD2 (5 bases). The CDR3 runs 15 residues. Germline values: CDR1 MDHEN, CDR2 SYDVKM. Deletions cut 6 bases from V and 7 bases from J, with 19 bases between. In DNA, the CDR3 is TGTGCCAGCAGACCAATATTAAACTCGGGGAATGAGCAGTTCTTC. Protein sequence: CASRPILNSGNEQFF. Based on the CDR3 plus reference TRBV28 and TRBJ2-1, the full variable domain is DVKVTQSSRYLVKRTGEKVFLECVQDMDHENMFWYRQDPGLGLRLIYFSYDVKMKEKGDIPEGYSVSREKKERFSLILESASTNQTSMYLCASRPILNSGNEQFFGPGTRLTVL.

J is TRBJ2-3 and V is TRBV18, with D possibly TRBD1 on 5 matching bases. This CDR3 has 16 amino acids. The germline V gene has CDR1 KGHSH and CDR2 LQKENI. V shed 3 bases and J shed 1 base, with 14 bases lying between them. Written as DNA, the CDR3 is TGTGCCAGCTCACCGGCAGGGCCAAGGGGCACAGATACGCAGTATTTT. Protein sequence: CASSPAGPRGTDTQYF.

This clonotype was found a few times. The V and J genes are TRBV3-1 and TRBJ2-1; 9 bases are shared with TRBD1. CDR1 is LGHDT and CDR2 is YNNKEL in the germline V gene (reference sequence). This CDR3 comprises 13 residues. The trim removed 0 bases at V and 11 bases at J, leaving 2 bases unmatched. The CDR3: CASSQETGGKQFF. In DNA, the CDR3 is TGTGCCAGCAGCCAAGAGACAGGGGGTAAGCAGTTCTTC.

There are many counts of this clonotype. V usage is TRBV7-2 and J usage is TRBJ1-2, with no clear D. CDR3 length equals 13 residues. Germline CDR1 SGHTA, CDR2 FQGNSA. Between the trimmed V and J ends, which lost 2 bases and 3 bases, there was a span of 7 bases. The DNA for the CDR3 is TGTGCCAGCAGCTTACAATGGGACTATGGCTACACCTTC. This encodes CASSLQWDYGYTF.

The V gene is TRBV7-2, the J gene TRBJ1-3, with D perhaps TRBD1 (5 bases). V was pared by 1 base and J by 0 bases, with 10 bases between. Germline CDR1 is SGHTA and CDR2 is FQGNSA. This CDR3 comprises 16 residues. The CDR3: CASSLDFDSSGNTIYF. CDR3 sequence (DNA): TGTGCCAGCAGCTTAGATTTCGACAGCTCTGGAAACACCATATATTTT.

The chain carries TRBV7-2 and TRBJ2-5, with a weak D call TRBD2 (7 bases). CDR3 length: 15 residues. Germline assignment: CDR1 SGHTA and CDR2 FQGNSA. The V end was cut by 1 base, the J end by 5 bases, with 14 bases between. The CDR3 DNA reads TGTGCCAGCAGCTTAGACTTTGCGGGGGCGGAGACCCAGTACTTC. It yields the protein CASSLDFAGAETQYF.

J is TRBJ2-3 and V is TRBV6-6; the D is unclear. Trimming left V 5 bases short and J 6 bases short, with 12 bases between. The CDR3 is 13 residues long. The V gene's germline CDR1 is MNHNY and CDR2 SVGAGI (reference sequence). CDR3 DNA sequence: TGTGCCAGCAGTCCGCTGGACCCGGATACGCAGTATTTT. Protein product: CASSPLDPDTQYF.

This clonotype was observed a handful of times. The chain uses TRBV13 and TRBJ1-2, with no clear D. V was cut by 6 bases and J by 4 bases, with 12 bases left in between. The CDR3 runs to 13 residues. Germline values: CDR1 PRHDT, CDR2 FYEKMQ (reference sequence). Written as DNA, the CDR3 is TGTGCCAGCAGACCCCTTGGAGCCTATGGCTACACCTTC. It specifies CASRPLGAYGYTF.

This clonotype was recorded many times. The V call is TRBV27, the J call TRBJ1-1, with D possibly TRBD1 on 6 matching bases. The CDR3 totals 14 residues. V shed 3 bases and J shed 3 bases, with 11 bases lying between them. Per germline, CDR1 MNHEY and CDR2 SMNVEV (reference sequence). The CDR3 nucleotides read TGTGCCAGCAGTTTGCCAGGGGATGACACTGAAGCTTTCTTT. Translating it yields CASSLPGDDTEAFF.

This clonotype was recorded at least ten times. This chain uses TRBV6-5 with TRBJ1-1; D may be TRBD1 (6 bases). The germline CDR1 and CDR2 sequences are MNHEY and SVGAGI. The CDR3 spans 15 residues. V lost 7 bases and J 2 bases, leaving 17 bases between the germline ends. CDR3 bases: TGTGCCAGCACCCTCAAGGACAGACTAAACACTGAAGCTTTCTTT. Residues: CASTLKDRLNTEAFF.

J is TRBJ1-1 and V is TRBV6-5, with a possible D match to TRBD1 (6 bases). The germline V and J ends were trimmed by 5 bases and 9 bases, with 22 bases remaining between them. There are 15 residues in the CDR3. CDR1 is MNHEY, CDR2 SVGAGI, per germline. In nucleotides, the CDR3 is TGTGCCAGCAGTCCCCACCAGATGCGACAGGTTAAAGCTTTCTTT. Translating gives CASSPHQMRQVKAFF.

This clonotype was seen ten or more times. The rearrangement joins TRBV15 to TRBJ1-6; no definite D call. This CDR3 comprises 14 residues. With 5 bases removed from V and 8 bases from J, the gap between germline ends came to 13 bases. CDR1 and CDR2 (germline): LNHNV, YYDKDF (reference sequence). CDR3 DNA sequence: TGTGCCACCAGCCGACAAAGGGCAGATTCACCCCTCCACTTT. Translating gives CATSRQRADSPLHF.

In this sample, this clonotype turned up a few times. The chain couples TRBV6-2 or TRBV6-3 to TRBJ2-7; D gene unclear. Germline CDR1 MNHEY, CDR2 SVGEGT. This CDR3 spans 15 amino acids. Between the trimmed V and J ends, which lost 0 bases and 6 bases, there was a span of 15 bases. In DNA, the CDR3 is TGTGCCAGCAGTTACTCCATCGATTCGCTGGGCGAGCAGTACTTC. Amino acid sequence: CASSYSIDSLGEQYF.

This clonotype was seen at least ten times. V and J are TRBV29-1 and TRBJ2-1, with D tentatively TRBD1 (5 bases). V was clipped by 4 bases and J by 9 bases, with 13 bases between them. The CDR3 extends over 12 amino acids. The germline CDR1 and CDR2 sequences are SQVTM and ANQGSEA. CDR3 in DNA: TGCAGCGTTGTGGCAGGGTCCGCTGAGCAGTTCTTC. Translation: CSVVAGSAEQFF.

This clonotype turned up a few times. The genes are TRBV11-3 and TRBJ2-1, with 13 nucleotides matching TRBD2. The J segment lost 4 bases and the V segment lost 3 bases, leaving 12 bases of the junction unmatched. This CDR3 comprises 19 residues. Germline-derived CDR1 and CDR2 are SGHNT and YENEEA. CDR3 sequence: CASSLGQGLAGTRYNEQFF. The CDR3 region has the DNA TGTGCCAGCAGCTTGGGGCAGGGACTAGCGGGGACCCGTTACAATGAGCAGTTCTTC.

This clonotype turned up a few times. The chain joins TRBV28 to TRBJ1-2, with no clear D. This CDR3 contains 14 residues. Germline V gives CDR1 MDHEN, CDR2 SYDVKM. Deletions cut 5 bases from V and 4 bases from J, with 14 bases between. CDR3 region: CASSLRGPGYGYTF. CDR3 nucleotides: TGTGCCAGCAGTCTCCGTGGGCCTGGCTATGGCTACACCTTC.